This is a list of T cell receptor beta chains from one sample in a study of T cell repertoires in cytomegalovirus infection. TCRdb reprocessed the reads via MiXCR and lists one record per CDR3 protein. Of roughly 250,000 distinct CDR3 sequences in the sample, roughly 22% were seen once. The sequenced sample was CD8+ T cells from PBMCs. These receptors came from a human donor in good health (CMV status not recorded). Some clones in this sample may be carry-over from other donors' samples. Both conserved end residues are trimmed from each CDR3. Each record gives: J gene, V gene, CDR3 length, CDR3 protein.

J: TRBJ2-3; V: TRBV4-1; length: 9; CDR3: ASTNEVTQY
J: TRBJ2-3; V: TRBV5-4; length: 14; CDR3: ASMISGGAGPDTQY
J: TRBJ2-3; V: TRBV14; length: 12; CDR3: ASSQGQLPDTQY
J: TRBJ2-1; V: TRBV4-1; length: 12; CDR3: ASSDRQGRNEQF
J: TRBJ2-7; V: TRBV4-1; length: 12; CDR3: ASSPGQGNDEQY
J: TRBJ2-1; V: TRBV6-1; length: 13; CDR3: ASIREGQGANEQF
J: TRBJ2-2; V: TRBV20-1; length: 11; CDR3: SARTPNTGELF
J: TRBJ2-3; V: TRBV7-9; length: 13; CDR3: ASRRVAGNTDTQY
J: TRBJ2-5; V: TRBV5-8; length: 14; CDR3: ASSRGLAGGQETQY
J: TRBJ2-1; V: TRBV20-1; length: 10; CDR3: SAPTSSGEQF
J: TRBJ1-5; V: TRBV28; length: 13; CDR3: ASGTGDRGNQPQH
J: TRBJ2-7; V: TRBV30; length: 13; CDR3: AWSVIGGLSYEQY
J: TRBJ2-1; V: TRBV5-8; length: 10; CDR3: ASSFRWGEQF
J: TRBJ2-5; V: TRBV7-6; length: 14; CDR3: ASSPGGGAYQETQY
J: TRBJ1-1; V: TRBV28; length: 13; CDR3: ASRHWTAMNTEAF
J: TRBJ2-1; V: TRBV29-1; length: 12; CDR3: SVDVGGPSNEQF
J: TRBJ2-5; V: TRBV5-1; length: 13; CDR3: ASSSSGGRQETQY
J: TRBJ2-1; V: TRBV19; length: 13; CDR3: ASSSPGEIDNEQF
J: TRBJ2-7; V: TRBV2; length: 14; CDR3: ASIYNLAGGIYEQY
J: TRBJ2-1; V: TRBV28; length: 14; CDR3: ASSLSLARGYNEQF
J: TRBJ2-3; V: TRBV14; length: 15; CDR3: ASSQDMYRGATDTQY
J: TRBJ1-1; V: TRBV4-1; length: 14; CDR3: ASSQHHQAGSVGAF
J: TRBJ2-7; V: TRBV28; length: 12; CDR3: ASSSGTGSYEQY
J: TRBJ2-7; V: TRBV7-9; length: 12; CDR3: ASSPASAVYEQY
J: TRBJ1-1; V: TRBV7-3; length: 11; CDR3: ASSSNMNTEAF
J: TRBJ1-1; V: TRBV11-2; length: 10; CDR3: ASSPFGSKAF
J: TRBJ2-6; V: TRBV7-2; length: 16; CDR3: ASSLAFGSRSGANVLT
J: TRBJ1-1; V: TRBV20-1; length: 12; CDR3: SATPGAGGTEAF